One TCR beta chain is described in this entry. Antigen: not known. From the 5' RACE reads, TCRdb called clonotypes with MiXCR, one entry per CDR3 protein. The sample has tens of thousands of distinct CDR3 sequences; roughly 12% are singletons. These data originate in a study of early T cells in non-severe SARS-CoV-2 infection. Study results and caveats: VDJdb-based annotation leaned toward anti-spike CD8 responses and missed private and CD4 specificities.

The CDR3 extends over 14 amino acids. Germline V gives CDR1 LNHDA, CDR2 SQIVND (reference sequence). The V end was cut by 6 bases, the J end by 2 bases, with 14 bases between. The sequence was obtained from an adult who was a healthcare worker with PCR-confirmed SARS-CoV-2 infection or an uninfected control (not recorded which). The rearrangement uses TRBV19 and TRBJ2-7, with D perhaps TRBD1 (5 bases). The material was whole blood, obtained at baseline. The CDR3: CASRRTPDTYEQYF. CDR3 DNA sequence: TGTGCCAGTAGGCGCACCCCGGACACCTACGAGCAGTACTTC.